This paragraph reports one T cell receptor (beta chain). Original data processing: It was from reference gene primer amplification that nucleated cell counts were estimated. Libraries were prepared by immunoSEQ multiplex PCR; TCRdb keeps only in-frame clonotypes and omits some of them. V, J and clone size are those of that table, while D and trimming were read from the DNA. This table has 250,000 or so clones, approximately 89% appearing once. Assignments of participants to cohorts depended upon their own reported clinical history. These data originate in a study of blood T cell repertoires in COVID-19. This TCR came from a middle-aged woman who had been exposed to COVID-19. The sample comprised PBMCs or T cells enriched from blood (not recorded which).

The CDR3 sequence is CASSRTSGDSYEQYV. CDR3 in DNA: TGTGCCAGCAGTCGGACTAGCGGGGACTCCTACGAGCAGTACGTC. The chain recombines TRBV6-1 with TRBJ2-7, with TRBD2 matching over 12 bases. The V segment lost 5 bases and the J segment 0 bases; nucleotides outside the gene matches: 2. The CDR3 sequence is 15 residues long. Germline V gene sequence: CDR1 MNHNS, CDR2 SASEGT.